The next 5 T cell receptor beta chains were all read from a single sample in a study of vaccination effects on CD4 cells after COVID-19. Profiled with immunoSEQ multiplex PCR; TCRdb holds only in-frame clones, not every one. The sample has about 66,000 clones; roughly 74% are singletons. Cultured cells yielded isolated CD4+ T cells after 10 to 11 days. The participants, recipients of two vaccine doses, got either BNT162b2 or mRNA-1273. Their antigens are not known. Sample: CD4+ T cells from PBMCs cultured without peptide, taken after COVID-19 vaccination. The source of these receptors is a human donor who received a COVID-19 vaccine.

The V call is TRBV5-8, the J call TRBJ2-4, with D possibly being TRBD2 (6 bases). Trimming took off 4 bases at V and 6 bases at J, with 11 bases between the two ends. From germline, CDR1 is SGHTS and CDR2 YDEGEE. CDR3 size: 13 residues. The CDR3 bases are TGTGCCAGCAGCCCGGGACTTCCAAACATTCAGTACTTC. Translation gives CASSPGLPNIQYF.

The rearrangement uses TRBV7-2 and TRBJ2-5; D might be TRBD1 or TRBD2, each matching 5 bases. The CDR3 is 14 amino acids. From germline, CDR1 is SGHTA and CDR2 FQGNSA. V was cut by 5 bases and J by 2 bases, with 12 bases left in between. The DNA for the CDR3 is TGTGCCAGCAGCCCCGGGACGAGACAAGAGACCCAGTACTTC. Translation: CASSPGTRQETQYF.

In its sample, this clone was seen once. The chain employs TRBV6-2 or TRBV6-3 and TRBJ1-2; tentatively, D is TRBD1 (6 bases). Per germline, CDR1 MNHEY and CDR2 SVGEGT. The CDR3 spans 14 residues. Trimming removed 6 bases at V and 8 bases at J, with 19 bases between. CDR3 in amino acids: CASSPSGARGGYTF. CDR3 bases: TGTGCCAGCAGCCCATCGGGGGCCCGGGGAGGCTACACCTTC.

V and J are TRBV19 and TRBJ2-2; 10 bases are a match to TRBD1. With V trimmed by 10 bases and J by 7 bases, 9 bases remained unmatched. Germline loops: CDR1 LNHDA, CDR2 SQIVND (reference sequence). The CDR3 contains 14 residues. The CDR3 sequence is CATLGQGSIGELFF. CDR3 nucleotide sequence: TGTGCCACCCTGGGACAGGGGTCCATCGGGGAGCTGTTTTTT.

This clone was counted only a few times. CDR3 bases: TGTGCCAGCAGTTTGCCGAGCTCCTACAATGAGCAGTTCTTC. It specifies CASSLPSSYNEQFF. This rearrangement joins TRBV6-6 to TRBJ2-1; D ambiguous. The CDR3 has 14 residues. V was clipped by 4 bases and J by 0 bases, with 7 bases between them. Germline CDR1 reads MNHNY; CDR2 reads SVGAGI (reference sequence).